The 3 T cell receptor beta chains below were found in one sample sequenced in a study of cytomegalovirus exposure and HLA in healthy donors. The PCR used 60 Vbeta and 13 Jbeta primers. Sequencing was performed with immunoSEQ multiplex PCR; in TCRdb, only in-frame clones are kept and a portion is missing. The table includes some 150,000 clones, about 79% detected once. Material: PBMCs. These receptor sequences come from a female donor in good health and CMV-seropositive.

This chain connects TRBV7-8 to TRBJ1-2; no reliable D call. This CDR3 has 14 amino acids. In germline, CDR1 is SGHVS, CDR2 FQNEAQ. V was clipped by 5 bases and J by 0 bases, with 10 bases between them. CDR3 residues: CASSHPRSNYGYTF. The CDR3 nucleotides are TGTGCCAGCAGCCATCCGCGGTCTAACTATGGCTACACCTTC.

The chain recombines TRBV7-3 with TRBJ2-1; D uncertain. The germline V gene has CDR1 SGHTA and CDR2 FQGTGA. This CDR3 is 15 amino acids long. V was shortened by 2 bases and J by 4 bases, with 12 bases between the two germline ends. Written as DNA, the CDR3 is TGTGCCAGCAGCTTATCCCTAGTCCCATACAATGAGCAGTTCTTC. Translated: CASSLSLVPYNEQFF.

The V gene is TRBV19, the J gene TRBJ1-5, with 8 bases identical to TRBD1. The CDR3 has 16 amino acids. CDR1 and CDR2 from the germline V gene are LNHDA and SQIVND (reference sequence). V dropped 6 bases and J dropped 1; count of bases not matched to a gene: 8. Here the CDR3 DNA reads TGTGCCAGTAGCAACGCCAGGGACAGGAGCAATCAGCCCCAGCATTTT. Translated: CASSNARDRSNQPQHF. Full variable domain (rest looked up from reference TRBV19 and TRBJ1-5): DGGITQSPKYLFRKEGQNVTLSCEQNLNHDAMYWYRQDPGQGLRLIYYSQIVNDFQKGDIAEGYSVSREKKESFPLTVTSAQKNPTAFYLCASSNARDRSNQPQHFGDGTRLSIL.